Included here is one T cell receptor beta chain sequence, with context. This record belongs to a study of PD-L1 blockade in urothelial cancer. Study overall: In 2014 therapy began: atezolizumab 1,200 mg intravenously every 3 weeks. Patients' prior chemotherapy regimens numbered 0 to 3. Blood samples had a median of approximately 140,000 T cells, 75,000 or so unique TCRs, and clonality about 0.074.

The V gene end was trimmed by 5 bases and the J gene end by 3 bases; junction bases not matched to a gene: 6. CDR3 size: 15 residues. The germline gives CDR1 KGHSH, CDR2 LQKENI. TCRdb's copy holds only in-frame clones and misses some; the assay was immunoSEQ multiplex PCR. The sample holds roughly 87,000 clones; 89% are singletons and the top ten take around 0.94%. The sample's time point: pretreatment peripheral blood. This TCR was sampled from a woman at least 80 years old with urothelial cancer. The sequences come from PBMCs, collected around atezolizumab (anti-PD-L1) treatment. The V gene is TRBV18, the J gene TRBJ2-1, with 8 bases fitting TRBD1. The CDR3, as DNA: TGTGCCAGCTCAACGGACAGGGCAGTCTACAATGAGCAGTTCTTC. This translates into CASSTDRAVYNEQFF.